The source of this T cell receptor beta chain is a study of identical twins. This clonotype was recorded a few times. TCRdb recomputed calls from the 5' RACE reads with MiXCR, one row per CDR3 protein. The sample comprises 230,000 or so distinct CDR3 sequences, roughly 8% of which are singletons, and 3% to 3.5% rests with the top ten. The CDR3 runs 15 residues. The V segment lost 7 bases and the J segment 2 bases; nucleotides outside the gene matches: 8. The germline gives CDR1 SGHTA, CDR2 FQGNSA. The data were also submitted as part of a second study, on yellow fever vaccine responses in identical twins.

The sample taken for sequencing was CD8+ T cells sorted from blood. This TCR came from a woman between 18 and 30 years old in good health. V is TRBV7-2 and J is TRBJ2-3; 8 nucleotides align to TRBD1. In nucleotides, the CDR3 is TGTGCCAGCAACTCAGGACAGGGCGTCACAGATACGCAGTATTTT. Its translation is CASNSGQGVTDTQYF.